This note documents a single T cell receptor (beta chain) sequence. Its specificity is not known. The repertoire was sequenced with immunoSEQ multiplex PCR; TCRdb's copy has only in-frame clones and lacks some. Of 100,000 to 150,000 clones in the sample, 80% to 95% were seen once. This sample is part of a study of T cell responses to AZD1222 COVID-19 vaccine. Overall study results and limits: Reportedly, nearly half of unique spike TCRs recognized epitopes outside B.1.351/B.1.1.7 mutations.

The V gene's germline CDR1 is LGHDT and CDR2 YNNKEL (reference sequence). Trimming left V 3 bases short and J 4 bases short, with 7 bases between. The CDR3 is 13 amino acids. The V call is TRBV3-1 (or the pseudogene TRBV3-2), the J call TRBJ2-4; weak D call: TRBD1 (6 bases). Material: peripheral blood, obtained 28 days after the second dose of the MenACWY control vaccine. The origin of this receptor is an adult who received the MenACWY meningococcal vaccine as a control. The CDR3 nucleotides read TGTGCCAGCAGCCACGGACAGAAAAACATTCAGTACTTC. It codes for CASSHGQKNIQYF.